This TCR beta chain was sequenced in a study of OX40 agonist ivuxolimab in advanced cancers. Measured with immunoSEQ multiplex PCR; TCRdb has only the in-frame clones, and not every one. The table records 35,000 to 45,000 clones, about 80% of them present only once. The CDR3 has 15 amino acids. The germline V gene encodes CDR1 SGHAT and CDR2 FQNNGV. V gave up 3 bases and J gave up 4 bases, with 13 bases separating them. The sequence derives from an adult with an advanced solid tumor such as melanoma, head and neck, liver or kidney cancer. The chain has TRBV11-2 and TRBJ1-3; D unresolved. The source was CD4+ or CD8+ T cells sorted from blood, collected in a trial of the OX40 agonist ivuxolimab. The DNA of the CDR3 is TGTGCCAGCAGCTTCGACGGTTTTCCCGGAAACACCATATATTTT. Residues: CASSFDGFPGNTIYF.